The clone carrying this TCR beta chain was counted only a few times. Its cognate antigen is unknown. TCRdb analysed the 5' RACE reads with MiXCR anew, one entry per CDR3 protein. The sample lists 200,000 to 250,000 distinct CDR3 sequences, 9.4% seen once, with roughly a fifth in the top ten. This entry belongs to a study of T-cell memory formation after mild COVID-19. The study, taken as a whole, reports: CD4+ contracting clones lay mainly in CM and EM, CD8+ ones in EMRA.

The sequenced sample was PBMCs or a T cell subset sorted from them (not recorded which). The TCR originated in a man younger than 30 who had mild COVID-19 (a few samples of this study predate the infection). Cell type and time point are not known.

Here the CDR3 DNA reads TGTGCCAGCAGCCAAGTGGTGCGAGGGCCTAGGGGAGAGACCCAGTACTTC. Its protein is CASSQVVRGPRGETQYF. V gene TRBV4-2 combines with J gene TRBJ2-5; tentatively, D is TRBD1 or TRBD2 (5 bases each). Trimming shortened V by 1 base and J by 4 bases, and 19 bases separated the two germline ends. Germline V lookup: CDR1 LGHNA, CDR2 YNFKEQ. The CDR3 totals 17 residues.